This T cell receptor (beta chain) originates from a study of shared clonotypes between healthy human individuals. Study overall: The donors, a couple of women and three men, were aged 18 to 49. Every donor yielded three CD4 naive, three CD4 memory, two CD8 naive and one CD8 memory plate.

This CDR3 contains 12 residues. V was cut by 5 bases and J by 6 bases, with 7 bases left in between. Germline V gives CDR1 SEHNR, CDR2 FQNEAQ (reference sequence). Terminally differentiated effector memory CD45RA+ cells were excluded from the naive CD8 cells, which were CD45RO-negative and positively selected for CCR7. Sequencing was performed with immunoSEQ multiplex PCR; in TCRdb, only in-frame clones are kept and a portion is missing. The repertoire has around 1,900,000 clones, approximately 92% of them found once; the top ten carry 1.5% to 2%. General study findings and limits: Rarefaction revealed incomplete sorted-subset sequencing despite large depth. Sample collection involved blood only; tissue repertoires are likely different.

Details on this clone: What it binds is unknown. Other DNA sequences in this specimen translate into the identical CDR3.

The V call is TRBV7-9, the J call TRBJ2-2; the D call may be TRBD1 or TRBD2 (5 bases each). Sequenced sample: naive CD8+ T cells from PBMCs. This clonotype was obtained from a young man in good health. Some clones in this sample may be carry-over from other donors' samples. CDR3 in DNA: TGTGCCAGCAGCGAGGGGTCCGGGGAGCTGTTTTTT. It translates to CASSEGSGELFF.